This T cell receptor (beta chain) was profiled in a study of TIL therapy for anti-PD-1-resistant metastatic lung cancer. The CDR3 spans 15 residues. Per germline, CDR1 SGHRS and CDR2 YFSETQ. The V gene lost 4 bases and the J gene lost 0 bases, with 14 bases spanning the gap. The immunoSEQ assay was v3. Assay used: immunoSEQ multiplex PCR; TCRdb lists only in-frame clones, some missing. The sample holds about 6,300 clones, roughly 60% seen once. The time point denotes: pre-treatment sample, taken before nivolumab and TIL therapy. Most excised metastases sampled were pleural nodules or supraclavicular lymph nodes.

The TCR comes from a person between 25 and 80 years old with non-small cell lung cancer. The V call is TRBV5-1, the J call TRBJ2-7; D is possibly TRBD1 (6 bases). The specimen was tumor tissue, collected at baseline. The DNA of the CDR3 is TGCGCCAGCAGCATTGACGGGACAAGCTCCTACGAGCAGTACTTC. Translation gives CASSIDGTSSYEQYF.